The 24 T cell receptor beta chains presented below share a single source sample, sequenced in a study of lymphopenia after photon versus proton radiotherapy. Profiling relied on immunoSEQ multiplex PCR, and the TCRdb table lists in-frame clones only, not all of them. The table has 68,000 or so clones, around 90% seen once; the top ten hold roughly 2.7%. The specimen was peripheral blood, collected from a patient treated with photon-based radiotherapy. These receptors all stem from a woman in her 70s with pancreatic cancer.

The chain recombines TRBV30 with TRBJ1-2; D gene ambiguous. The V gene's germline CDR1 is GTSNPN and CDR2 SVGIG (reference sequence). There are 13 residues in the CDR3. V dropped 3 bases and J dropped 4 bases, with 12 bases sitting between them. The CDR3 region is CAWRNGPGYGYTF. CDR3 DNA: TGTGCCTGGAGGAATGGACCCGGCTATGGCTACACCTTC.

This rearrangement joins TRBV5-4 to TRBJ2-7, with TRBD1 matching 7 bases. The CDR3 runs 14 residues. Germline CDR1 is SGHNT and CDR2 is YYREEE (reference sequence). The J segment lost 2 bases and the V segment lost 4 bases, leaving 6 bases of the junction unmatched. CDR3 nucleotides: TGTGCCAGCAGCCACCGGGACAGAGCCTACGAGCAGTACTTC. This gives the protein CASSHRDRAYEQYF. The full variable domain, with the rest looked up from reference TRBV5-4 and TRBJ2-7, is ETGVTQSPTHLIKTRGQQVTLRCSSQSGHNTVSWYQQALGQGPQFIFQYYREEENGRGNFPPRFSGLQFPNYSSELNVNALELDDSALYLCASSHRDRAYEQYFGPGTRLTVT.

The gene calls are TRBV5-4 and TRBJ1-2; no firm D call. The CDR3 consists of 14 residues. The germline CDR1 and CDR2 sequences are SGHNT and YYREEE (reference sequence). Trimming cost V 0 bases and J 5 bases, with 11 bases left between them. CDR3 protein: CASSLVRDEYGYTF. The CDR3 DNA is TGTGCCAGCAGCTTGGTAAGAGACGAGTATGGCTACACCTTC.

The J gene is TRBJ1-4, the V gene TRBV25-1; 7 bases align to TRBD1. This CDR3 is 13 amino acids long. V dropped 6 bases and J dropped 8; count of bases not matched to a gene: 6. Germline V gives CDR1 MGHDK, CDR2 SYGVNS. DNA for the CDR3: TGTGCCAGCAGAGACAGGGTTGAGGAAAAACTGTTTTTT. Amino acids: CASRDRVEEKLFF.

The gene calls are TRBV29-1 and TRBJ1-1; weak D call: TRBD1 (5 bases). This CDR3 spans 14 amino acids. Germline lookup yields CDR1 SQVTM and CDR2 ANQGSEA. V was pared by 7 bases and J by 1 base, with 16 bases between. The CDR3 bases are TGCAGCGCCAACACAGGAATGGCGAACACTGAAGCTTTCTTT. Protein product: CSANTGMANTEAFF.

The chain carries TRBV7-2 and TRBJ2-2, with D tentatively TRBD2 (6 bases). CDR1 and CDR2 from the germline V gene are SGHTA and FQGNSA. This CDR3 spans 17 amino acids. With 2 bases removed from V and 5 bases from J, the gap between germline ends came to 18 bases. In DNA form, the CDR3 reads TGTGCCAGCAGCTTACGGACGGGAGTGGGGAGAACCGGGGAGCTGTTTTTT. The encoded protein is CASSLRTGVGRTGELFF.

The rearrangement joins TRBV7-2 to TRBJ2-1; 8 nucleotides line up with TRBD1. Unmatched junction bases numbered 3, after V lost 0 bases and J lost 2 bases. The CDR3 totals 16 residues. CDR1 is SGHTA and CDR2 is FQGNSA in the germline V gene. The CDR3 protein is CASSLALQGAYNEQFF. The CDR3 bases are TGTGCCAGCAGCTTAGCGCTACAGGGGGCCTACAATGAGCAGTTCTTC.

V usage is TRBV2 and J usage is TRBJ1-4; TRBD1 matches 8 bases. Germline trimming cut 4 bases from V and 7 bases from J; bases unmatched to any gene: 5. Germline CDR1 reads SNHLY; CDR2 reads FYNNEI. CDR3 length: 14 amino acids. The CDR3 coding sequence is TGTGCCAGCAGTGCGGACAGGGTTGGTGAAAAACTGTTTTTT. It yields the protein CASSADRVGEKLFF.

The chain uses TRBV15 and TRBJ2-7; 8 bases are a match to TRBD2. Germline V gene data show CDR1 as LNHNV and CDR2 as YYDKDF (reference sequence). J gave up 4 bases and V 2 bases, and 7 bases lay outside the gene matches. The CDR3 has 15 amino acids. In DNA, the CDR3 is TGTGCCACCAGCAGACCCGGGGGGGGTCGATACGAGCAGTACTTC. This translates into CATSRPGGGRYEQYF.

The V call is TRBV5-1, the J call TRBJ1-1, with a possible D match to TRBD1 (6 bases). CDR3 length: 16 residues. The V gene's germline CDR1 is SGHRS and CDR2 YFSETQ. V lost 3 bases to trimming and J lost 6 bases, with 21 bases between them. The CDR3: CASSSDGQPWRSEAFF. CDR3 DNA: TGCGCCAGCAGCTCGGATGGACAGCCTTGGAGGTCTGAAGCTTTCTTT.

As DNA, the CDR3 is TGTGCCAGCAGTCCGGACAGGGTTTCGACCGGGGAGCTGTTTTTT. Translation gives CASSPDRVSTGELFF. The chain has TRBV7-2 and TRBJ2-2, with 8 nucleotides matching TRBD1. V was clipped by 6 bases and J by 5 bases; unmatched bases: 8. The CDR3 has 15 residues. Germline CDR1 reads SGHTA; CDR2 reads FQGNSA.

The CDR3 loop is CASSLLVGGGGYTF. CDR3 nucleotides: TGTGCCAGCAGTTTATTAGTCGGGGGGGGCGGCTACACCTTC. The rearrangement uses TRBV28 and TRBJ1-2, with D maybe TRBD1 (6 bases). Germline CDR1 and CDR2: MDHEN and SYDVKM. Trimming shortened V by 1 base and J by 8 bases, and 14 bases separated the two germline ends. This CDR3 is built from 14 residues.

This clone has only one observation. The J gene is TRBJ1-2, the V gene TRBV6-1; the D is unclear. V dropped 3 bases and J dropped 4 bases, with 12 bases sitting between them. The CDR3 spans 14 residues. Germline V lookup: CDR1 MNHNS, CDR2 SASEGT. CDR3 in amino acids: CASSDRAESYGYTF. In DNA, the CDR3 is TGTGCCAGCAGTGATCGTGCAGAAAGCTATGGCTACACCTTC.

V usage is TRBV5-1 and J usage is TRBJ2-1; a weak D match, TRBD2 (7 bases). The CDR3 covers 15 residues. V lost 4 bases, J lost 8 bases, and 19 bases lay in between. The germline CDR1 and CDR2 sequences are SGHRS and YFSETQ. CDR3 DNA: TGCGCCAGCAGCCTCAAGCGGGACATCTTAGATGAGCAGTTCTTC. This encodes CASSLKRDILDEQFF.

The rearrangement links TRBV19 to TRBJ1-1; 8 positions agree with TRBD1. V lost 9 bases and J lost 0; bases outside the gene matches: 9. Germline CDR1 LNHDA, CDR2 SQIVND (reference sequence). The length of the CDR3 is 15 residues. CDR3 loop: CASHLGQGMNTEAFF. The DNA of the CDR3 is TGTGCCAGCCACCTTGGACAGGGAATGAACACTGAAGCTTTCTTT.

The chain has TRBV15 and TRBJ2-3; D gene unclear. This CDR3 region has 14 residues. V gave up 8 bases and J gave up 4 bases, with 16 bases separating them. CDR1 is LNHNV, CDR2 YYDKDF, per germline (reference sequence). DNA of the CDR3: TGTGCCACCGTTCCGACCTCCACAGCAGATACGCAGTATTTT. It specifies CATVPTSTADTQYF.

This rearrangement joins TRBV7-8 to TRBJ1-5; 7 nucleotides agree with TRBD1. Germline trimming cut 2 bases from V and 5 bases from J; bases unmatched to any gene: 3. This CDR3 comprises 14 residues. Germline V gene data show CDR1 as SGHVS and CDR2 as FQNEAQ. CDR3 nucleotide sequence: TGTGCCAGCAGCTTACAGGGACAGTATCAGCCCCAGCATTTT. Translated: CASSLQGQYQPQHF. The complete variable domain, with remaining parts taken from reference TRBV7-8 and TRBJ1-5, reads GAGVSQSPRYKVAKRGQDVALRCDPISGHVSLFWYQQALGQGPEFLTYFQNEAQLDKSGLPSDRFFAERPEGSVSTLKIQRTQQEDSAVYLCASSLQGQYQPQHFGDGTRLSIL.

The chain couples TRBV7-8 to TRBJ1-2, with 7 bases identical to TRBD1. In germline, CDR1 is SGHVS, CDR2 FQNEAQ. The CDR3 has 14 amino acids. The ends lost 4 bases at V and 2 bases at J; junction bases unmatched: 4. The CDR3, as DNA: TGTGCCAGCAGCTACGACAGGGTGAACTATGGCTACACCTTC. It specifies CASSYDRVNYGYTF.

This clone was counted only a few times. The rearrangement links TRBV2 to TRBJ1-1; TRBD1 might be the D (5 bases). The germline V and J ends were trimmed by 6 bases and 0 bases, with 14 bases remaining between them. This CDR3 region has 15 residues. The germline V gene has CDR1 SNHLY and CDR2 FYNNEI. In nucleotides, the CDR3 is TGTGCCAGCAGGATAGCCACAGGTTTGAACACTGAAGCTTTCTTT. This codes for CASRIATGLNTEAFF.

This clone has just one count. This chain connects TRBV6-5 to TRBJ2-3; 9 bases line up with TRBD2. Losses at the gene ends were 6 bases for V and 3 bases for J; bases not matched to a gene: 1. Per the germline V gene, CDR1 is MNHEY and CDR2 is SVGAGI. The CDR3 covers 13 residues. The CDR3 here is CASRSGGTDTQYF. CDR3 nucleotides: TGTGCCAGCAGGAGCGGGGGGACAGATACGCAGTATTTT.

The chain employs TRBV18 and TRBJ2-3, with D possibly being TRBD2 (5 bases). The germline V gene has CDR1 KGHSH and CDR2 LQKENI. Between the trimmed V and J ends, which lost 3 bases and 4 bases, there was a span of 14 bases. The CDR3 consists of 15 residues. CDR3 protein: CASSPGEGLADTQYF. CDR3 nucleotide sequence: TGTGCCAGCTCACCGGGAGAGGGTCTGGCAGATACGCAGTATTTT.

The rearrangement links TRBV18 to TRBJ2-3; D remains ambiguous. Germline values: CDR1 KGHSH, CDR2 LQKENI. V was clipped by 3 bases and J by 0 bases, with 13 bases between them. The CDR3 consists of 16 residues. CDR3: CASSPKRLHSTDTQYF. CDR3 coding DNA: TGTGCCAGCTCACCGAAGAGGCTCCATAGCACAGATACGCAGTATTTT.

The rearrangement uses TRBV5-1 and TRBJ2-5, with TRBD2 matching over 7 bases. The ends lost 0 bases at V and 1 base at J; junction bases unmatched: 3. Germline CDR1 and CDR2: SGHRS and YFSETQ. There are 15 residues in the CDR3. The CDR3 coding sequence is TGCGCCAGCAGCTTGGAAGCGGGATTCCAAGAGACCCAGTACTTC. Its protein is CASSLEAGFQETQYF.

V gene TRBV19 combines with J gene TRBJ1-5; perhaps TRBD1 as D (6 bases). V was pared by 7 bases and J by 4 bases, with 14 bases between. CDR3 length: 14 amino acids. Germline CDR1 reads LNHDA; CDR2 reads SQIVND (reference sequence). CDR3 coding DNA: TGTGCCAGTAACCAGGGAGGGGGGAATCAGCCCCAGCATTTT. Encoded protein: CASNQGGGNQPQHF. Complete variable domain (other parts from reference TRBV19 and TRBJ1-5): DGGITQSPKYLFRKEGQNVTLSCEQNLNHDAMYWYRQDPGQGLRLIYYSQIVNDFQKGDIAEGYSVSREKKESFPLTVTSAQKNPTAFYLCASNQGGGNQPQHFGDGTRLSIL.